A single sample gave rise to the 17 T cell receptor beta chains below, sequenced in a study of blood T cell repertoires in COVID-19. TCRdb's copy holds only in-frame clones and misses some; the assay was immunoSEQ multiplex PCR. The table shows 150,000 to 200,000 clones, with roughly 90% occurring only once. Material for sequencing was PBMCs or T cells enriched from blood (not recorded which). These receptor sequences come from a woman aged 50 to 60 who had recovered from COVID-19.

In DNA form, the CDR3 reads TGTGCCAGCAGTTACGTCGGGACAGGGGTTTCCTACGAGCAGTACTTC. Translating gives CASSYVGTGVSYEQYF. The chain is built from TRBV6-5 and TRBJ2-7; 10 bases agree with TRBD1. The CDR3 has 16 amino acids. V lost 2 bases to trimming and J lost 1 base; unmatched junction nucleotides: 5. CDR1 and CDR2 from the germline V gene are MNHEY and SVGAGI.

The genes are TRBV4-3 and TRBJ2-5; 10 nucleotides match TRBD2. This CDR3 region has 17 residues. The germline V gene encodes CDR1 LGHNA and CDR2 YSLEER. The V segment lost 0 bases and the J segment 4 bases; nucleotides outside the gene matches: 8. The CDR3 DNA reads TGCGCCAGCAGCCAAGATCTTAGCGGGGGGAGAGGAGAGACCCAGTACTTC. Its translation is CASSQDLSGGRGETQYF.

The V gene is TRBV12-2, the J gene TRBJ2-2; TRBD2, the D gene given by the table, was not confirmed from the DNA. TRBV12-2 is recorded as a pseudogene. The length of the CDR3 is 19 residues. CDR3 region: CASRLGGRIRGGCTGELFF. The CDR3 nucleotides are TGTGCAAGTCGCTTAGGAGGCCGGATTCGGGGGGGCTGCACCGGGGAGCTGTTTTTT.

The chain has TRBV9 and TRBJ2-2; TRBD2 matches at 7 bases. Germline V gene data show CDR1 as SGDLS and CDR2 as YYNGEE. The CDR3 runs 15 residues. Germline trimming cut 1 base from V and 3 bases from J; bases unmatched to any gene: 3. This chain's CDR3 is CASSVRGGDTGELFF. In DNA form, the CDR3 reads TGTGCCAGCAGCGTACGCGGGGGAGACACCGGGGAGCTGTTTTTT.

V usage is TRBV6-2 or TRBV6-3 and J usage is TRBJ2-1; TRBD1 aligns across 8 bases. The CDR3 length is 14 residues. The V gene's germline CDR1 is MNHEY and CDR2 SVGEGT. After removal of 0 bases from V and 7 bases from J, the junction contained 2 bases not matched to a gene. The CDR3 region is CASSYSYRGNEQFF. The CDR3 nucleotides read TGTGCCAGCAGTTACTCGTACAGGGGGAATGAGCAGTTCTTC.

This clone was picked up one time. The V call is TRBV5-4, the J call TRBJ2-7, with 11 nucleotides matching TRBD1. Germline loops: CDR1 SGHNT, CDR2 YYREEE (reference sequence). The CDR3 length is 15 residues. The junction had 6 bases not matched to a gene; V was cut back by 4 bases and J by 3 bases. The DNA of the CDR3 is TGTGCCAGCAGCCCAGGGACAGGGGGGATCTACGAGCAGTACTTC. This codes for CASSPGTGGIYEQYF. Full variable domain (missing parts from reference TRBV5-4 and TRBJ2-7): ETGVTQSPTHLIKTRGQQVTLRCSSQSGHNTVSWYQQALGQGPQFIFQYYREEENGRGNFPPRFSGLQFPNYSSELNVNALELDDSALYLCASSPGTGGIYEQYFGPGTRLTVT.

For the CDR3, the DNA is TGTGCCAGCAGCTTAGATTGGGGGACAGGGGGCCTCGGGGAGACCCAGTACTTC. This sequence encodes CASSLDWGTGGLGETQYF. The chain recombines TRBV7-2 with TRBJ2-5; 12 bases line up with TRBD1. The J segment lost 5 bases and the V segment lost 1 base, leaving 11 bases of the junction unmatched. This CDR3 is built from 18 residues. Germline CDR1 SGHTA, CDR2 FQGNSA.

V gene TRBV6-6 combines with J gene TRBJ1-5, with 10 bases lining up with TRBD1. There are 16 residues in the CDR3. From germline, CDR1 is MNHNY and CDR2 SVGAGI (reference sequence). The trim removed 1 base at V and 5 bases at J, leaving 5 bases unmatched. CDR3 region: CASSYLLGTGDQPQHF. The DNA of the CDR3 is TGTGCCAGCAGTTACTTGCTAGGGACAGGGGATCAGCCCCAGCATTTT.

The chain uses TRBV7-2 and TRBJ2-7; 9 bases fit TRBD2. Germline CDR1 is SGHTA and CDR2 is FQGNSA. The CDR3 sequence is 16 residues long. With 4 bases clipped from V and 2 bases from J, the junction kept 9 bases outside the gene matches. Here the CDR3 reads CASSSRLGGGAYEQYF. In nucleotides, the CDR3 is TGTGCCAGCAGCTCCAGGTTGGGCGGGGGGGCCTACGAGCAGTACTTC.

The V gene is TRBV5-5, the J gene TRBJ1-3; D might be TRBD1 (5 bases). CDR1 is SGHKS, CDR2 YYEKEE, per germline (reference sequence). V was cut by 2 bases and J by 0 bases, with 15 bases left in between. The CDR3 spans 17 residues. In DNA, the CDR3 is TGTGCCAGCAGCTTAGGGGCACTCCAAAGCTCTGGAAACACCATATATTTT. Its protein is CASSLGALQSSGNTIYF.

This chain joins TRBV7-2 and TRBJ2-7; maybe TRBD1 (6 bases). Germline CDR1 is SGHTA and CDR2 is FQGNSA. This CDR3 is built from 14 residues. The germline V and J ends were trimmed by 6 bases and 5 bases, with 17 bases remaining between them. CDR3 residues: CASRGTLGGHEQYF. The DNA of the CDR3 is TGTGCCAGCAGGGGCACGCTTGGGGGCCACGAGCAGTACTTC.

The chain joins TRBV19 to TRBJ1-2; D might be TRBD1 (6 bases). Germline assignment: CDR1 LNHDA and CDR2 SQIVND (reference sequence). Trimming removed 5 bases from V and 8 bases from J, with 18 bases in between. The CDR3 contains 14 residues. CDR3 residues: CASSHSGRGGGYTF. The CDR3 nucleotides are TGTGCCAGTAGTCACTCCGGCAGGGGCGGGGGCTACACCTTC.

V usage is TRBV6-1 and J usage is TRBJ1-1; no clear D. The V gene lost 1 base and the J gene lost 4 bases, with 10 bases spanning the gap. Germline V lookup: CDR1 MNHNS, CDR2 SASEGT. The CDR3 loop spans 14 amino acids. In DNA form, the CDR3 reads TGTGCCAGCAGTGAAGAACTGAGGCGCACTGAAGCTTTCTTT. Protein sequence: CASSEELRRTEAFF.

V gene TRBV27 combines with J gene TRBJ1-1; 10 bases agree with TRBD1. CDR3 length: 13 amino acids. The ends lost 4 bases at V and 8 bases at J; junction bases unmatched: 4. Germline values: CDR1 MNHEY, CDR2 SMNVEV (reference sequence). CDR3 in amino acids: CASSSRDRGEAFF. The CDR3 DNA reads TGTGCCAGCAGTTCCCGGGACAGGGGAGAAGCTTTCTTT.

The chain has TRBV4-2 and TRBJ1-2; D gene unclear. The germline V and J ends were trimmed by 1 base and 5 bases, with 8 bases remaining between them. The CDR3 is made up of 13 amino acids. CDR1 LGHNA and CDR2 YNFKEQ come from the germline V gene. This CDR3 is CASSQGPVYGYTF. DNA for the CDR3: TGTGCCAGCAGCCAAGGGCCAGTTTATGGCTACACCTTC.

The chain couples TRBV12-3 or TRBV12-4 to TRBJ1-4, with D unresolved. Trimming removed 6 bases at V and 7 bases at J, with 9 bases between. CDR3 size: 12 residues. The CDR3 reads CASSPLGEKLFF. The CDR3 nucleotides are TGTGCCAGCAGCCCTCTCGGTGAAAAACTGTTTTTT.

V usage is TRBV12-5 and J usage is TRBJ2-3, with D possibly TRBD1 on 5 matching bases. This CDR3 comprises 14 residues. Trimming pared 3 bases from V and 3 bases from J, leaving 10 bases between. The germline V gene encodes CDR1 LGHNT and CDR2 FRNRAP. Written as DNA, the CDR3 is TGTGCTAGTGGTTTAGACCGACAGACAGATACGCAGTATTTT. Its translation is CASGLDRQTDTQYF. Drawing the rest from reference TRBV12-5 and TRBJ2-3, the complete variable domain is DARVTQTPRHKVTEMGQEVTMRCQPILGHNTVFWYRQTMMQGLELLAYFRNRAPLDDSGMPKDRFSAEMPDATLATLKIQPSEPRDSAVYFCASGLDRQTDTQYFGPGTRLTVL.